The 14 T cell receptor beta chains given below trace back to one sample, sequenced in a study of shared clonotypes between healthy human individuals. Only in-frame clones appear in the TCRdb table, and some are missing; sequencing was by immunoSEQ multiplex PCR. Found here are millions of clones, more than 80% of them singletons; the top ten hold about 0.39%. Specimen: naive CD4+ T cells from PBMCs. Subset here: CD45RA+ positively selected. The receptors originated from a man in his late teens or twenties in good health. Some clones in this sample may be carry-over from other donors' samples.

CDR3 protein: CASSTGRDLSLYEQYF. The CDR3 DNA follows: TGCGCCAGCAGCACTGGGCGGGACTTGTCCCTCTACGAGCAGTACTTC. The chain couples TRBV5-1 to TRBJ2-7, with a possible D match to TRBD2 (6 bases). Trimming removed 4 bases from V and 3 bases from J, with 20 bases in between. The germline gives CDR1 SGHRS, CDR2 YFSETQ. The CDR3 runs 16 residues.

This clone was counted a single time. The chain couples TRBV5-1 to TRBJ1-4, with no clear D. The germline V gene has CDR1 SGHRS and CDR2 YFSETQ. The length of the CDR3 is 12 residues. V shed 7 bases and J shed 4 bases, with 8 bases lying between them. Here the CDR3 reads CASRENNEKLFF. CDR3 nucleotides: TGCGCCAGCCGGGAGAATAATGAAAAACTGTTTTTT.

The chain recombines TRBV4-1 with TRBJ2-5; maybe TRBD1 (6 bases). The ends were cut back, 5 bases at V and 3 bases at J, with 34 bases in the middle. Germline CDR1 reads MGHRA; CDR2 reads YSYEKL. This CDR3 spans 21 amino acids. CDR3 residues: CASSFPGPDSRPQWRKETQYF. CDR3 DNA: TGCGCCAGCAGCTTCCCGGGTCCGGACAGCAGACCCCAGTGGAGAAAAGAGACCCAGTACTTC.

The rearrangement uses TRBV7-9 and TRBJ1-2, with 12 bases aligning to TRBD1. The CDR3 runs 16 residues. The junction had 7 bases not matched to a gene; V was cut back by 5 bases and J by 3 bases. Germline V gene lookup returns CDR1 SEHNR and CDR2 FQNEAQ (reference sequence). As DNA, the CDR3 is TGTGCCAGCAGCATCCCGGGACAGGGGGCTGACTATGGCTACACCTTC. Translating it yields CASSIPGQGADYGYTF.

J is TRBJ1-4 and V is TRBV14; the D is unclear. The germline V gene has CDR1 SGHDN and CDR2 FVKESK. This CDR3 is built from 15 residues. Deletions cut 0 bases from V and 8 bases from J, with 13 bases between. CDR3 amino acids: CASSQEDAREEKLFF. CDR3 coding DNA: TGTGCCAGCAGCCAAGAAGACGCCCGGGAGGAAAAACTGTTTTTT.

The CDR3 DNA reads TGTGCCAGCAGCCCGCCCGGGGGGTTGGGCGAAAAACTGTTTTTT. It specifies CASSPPGGLGEKLFF. The rearrangement links TRBV9 to TRBJ1-4; tentatively, D is TRBD1 (5 bases). Trimming left V 4 bases short and J 8 bases short, with 18 bases between. The CDR3 runs to 15 residues. Germline V lookup: CDR1 SGDLS, CDR2 YYNGEE.

Comment on this clone: At the DNA level, this CDR3 is encoded by other sequences in the same sample as well. This rearrangement joins TRBV9 to TRBJ2-1; tentatively, D is TRBD1 (7 bases). Germline CDR1 and CDR2: SGDLS and YYNGEE. Trimming left V 0 bases short and J 9 bases short, with 10 bases between. This CDR3 region has 13 residues. The chain's CDR3 is CASSVAGGLEQFF. The CDR3 DNA sequence: TGTGCCAGCAGCGTAGCAGGGGGGCTTGAGCAGTTCTTC.

As concerns this clone: This sample includes further DNA sequences coding for the same CDR3. The DNA for the CDR3 is TGTGCCAGCAGTTCCGGGACTAGGGTCGATACGCAGTATTTT. Protein sequence: CASSSGTRVDTQYF. This chain joins TRBV5-4 and TRBJ2-3; 8 bases are shared with TRBD2. Germline V CDR1 and CDR2: SGHNT, YYREEE (reference sequence). V shed 5 bases and J 6 bases; nucleotides not matched to a gene: 8. The CDR3 runs to 14 residues.

This chain connects TRBV11-1 to TRBJ2-1, with 9 bases identical to TRBD2. The germline CDR1 and CDR2 sequences are SGHAT and FQDESV (reference sequence). CDR3 length: 15 residues. V lost 5 bases to trimming and J lost 5 bases; unmatched junction nucleotides: 7. CDR3 in DNA: TGTGCCAGCAGCCCCATCCTAGCGGGGAACAATGAGCAGTTCTTC. Amino acid sequence: CASSPILAGNNEQFF.

This clone was seen just once. The rearrangement joins TRBV11-3 to TRBJ2-6; tentative D call: TRBD2 (6 bases). The CDR3 consists of 17 residues. The V end was cut by 0 bases, the J end by 1 base, with 10 bases between. Germline values: CDR1 SGHNT, CDR2 YENEEA. The CDR3 sequence: CASSLDGRTSGANVLTF. The DNA for the CDR3 is TGTGCCAGCAGCTTAGATGGGAGGACGTCTGGGGCCAACGTCCTGACTTTC.

The genes are TRBV5-1 and TRBJ1-2; D is possibly TRBD1 (5 bases). This CDR3 has 14 residues. Germline V gene sequence: CDR1 SGHRS, CDR2 YFSETQ. The germline V and J ends were trimmed by 5 bases and 7 bases, with 18 bases remaining between them. This CDR3 reads CASRQFGGQGGYTF. The CDR3 nucleotides are TGCGCCAGCAGGCAATTCGGGGGTCAAGGTGGCTACACCTTC.

This sequence joins TRBV4-2 and TRBJ2-2; 8 nucleotides agree with TRBD2. J lost 4 bases, V lost 0 bases, and 10 bases had no gene match. This CDR3 contains 18 residues. Germline CDR1 and CDR2: LGHNA and YNFKEQ. This CDR3 reads CASSQEREAAGSTGELFF. In DNA, the CDR3 is TGTGCCAGCAGCCAAGAGCGGGAGGCGGCTGGGAGCACCGGGGAGCTGTTTTTT.

V usage is TRBV7-3 and J usage is TRBJ2-3; 15 nucleotides agree with TRBD2. The germline V gene has CDR1 SGHTA and CDR2 FQGTGA. The CDR3 has 16 residues. J gave up 4 bases and V 4 bases, and 3 bases lay outside the gene matches. CDR3 DNA sequence: TGTGCCAGCAGCTGGGGACTAGCGGGAGGAGCAGATACGCAGTATTTT. Translation: CASSWGLAGGADTQYF.

This clone was observed once. This chain joins TRBV28 and TRBJ1-5, with 7 nucleotides matching TRBD1. Germline CDR1 and CDR2: MDHEN and SYDVKM. This CDR3 comprises 16 residues. The J segment lost 7 bases and the V segment lost 4 bases, leaving 13 bases of the junction unmatched. CDR3 bases: TGTGCCAGCAGTTACATCCCCGGACACAGGGGCCAGCCCCAGCATTTT. Protein product: CASSYIPGHRGQPQHF.